The present entry profiles one TCR beta chain with its context. The entry originates in a study of control samples from healthy donors and cancer patients. TCRdb's copy holds only in-frame clones and misses some; the assay was immunoSEQ multiplex PCR. The top ten hold 4.9% of the sample, which has some 160,000 clones, under 90% seen once. V shed 4 bases, J shed 6 bases, and the junction held 14 bases outside the gene matches. Germline V CDR1 and CDR2: SGDLS, YYNGEE. The CDR3 has 18 amino acids. This chain joins TRBV9 and TRBJ2-1; 12 bases line up with TRBD2. Sequenced sample: blood. The clonotype was recovered from a man under 40 in good health. In nucleotides, the CDR3 is TGTGCCAGCAGCCCCCCGGCTAGCGGGGGGGACACCTTCAATGAGCAGTTCTTC. It yields the protein CASSPPASGGDTFNEQFF.